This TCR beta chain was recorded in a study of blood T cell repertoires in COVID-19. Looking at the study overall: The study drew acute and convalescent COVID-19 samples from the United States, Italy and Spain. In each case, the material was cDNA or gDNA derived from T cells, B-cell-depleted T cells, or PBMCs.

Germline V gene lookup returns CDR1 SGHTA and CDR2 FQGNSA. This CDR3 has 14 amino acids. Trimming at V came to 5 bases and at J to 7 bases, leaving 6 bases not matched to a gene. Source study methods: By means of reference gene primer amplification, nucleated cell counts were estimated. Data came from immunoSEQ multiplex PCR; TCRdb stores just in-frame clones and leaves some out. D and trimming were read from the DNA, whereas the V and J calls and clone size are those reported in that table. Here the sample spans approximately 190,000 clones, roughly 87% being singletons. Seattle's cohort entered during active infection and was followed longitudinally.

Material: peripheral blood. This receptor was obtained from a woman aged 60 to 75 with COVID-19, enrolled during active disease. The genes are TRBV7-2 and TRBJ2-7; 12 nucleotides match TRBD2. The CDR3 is CASSPLGLAGEQYF. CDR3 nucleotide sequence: TGTGCCAGCAGCCCGCTTGGACTAGCGGGGGAGCAGTACTTC.